These 9 T cell receptor beta chains originate from one sample sequenced in a study of CD8 T cell repertoires and HIV-1 epitope variants. These TCRs are of unknown antigen specificity. Profiled with immunoSEQ multiplex PCR; TCRdb holds only in-frame clones, not every one. Of about 4,900 clones in the sample, around 66% are singletons; the top ten hold more than 35%. What was sequenced was cultured CD8+ T cells derived from PBMCs. Every receptor here comes from a male donor with HIV.

The chain is built from TRBV28 and TRBJ2-3; 14 positions agree with TRBD2. V dropped 6 bases and J dropped 5; count of bases not matched to a gene: 19. Looked up from germline, CDR1 is MDHEN and CDR2 is SYDVKM. The CDR3 loop spans 20 amino acids. The CDR3 sequence is CASRGTGLTSGRARRDTQYF. The CDR3 DNA reads TGTGCCAGCAGAGGAACAGGATTGACTAGCGGGAGGGCTCGGAGAGATACGCAGTATTTT.

As to this clone: The junction departs from germline at one end; a sequencing error may be responsible. V gene TRBV19 combines with J gene TRBJ2-1; D possibly corresponds to TRBD2 (5 bases). Germline V gene lookup returns CDR1 LNHDA and CDR2 SQIVND (reference sequence). The CDR3 is 12 residues long. The CDR3 sequence is CASSIGSSEQIF. CDR3 DNA sequence: TGTGCCAGTAGTATAGGAAGTAGCGAGCAGATCTTC.

The V and J genes are TRBV28 and TRBJ2-5; D remains unclear. Looked up from germline, CDR1 is MDHEN and CDR2 is SYDVKM. Trimming pared 4 bases from V and 1 base from J, leaving 13 bases between. CDR3 length: 15 amino acids. The CDR3 sequence is CASSSPDMSQETQYF. CDR3 nucleotides: TGTGCCAGCAGTTCCCCTGACATGTCCCAAGAGACCCAGTACTTC.

The chain links TRBV4-2 to TRBJ1-5; 8 nucleotides match TRBD1. This CDR3 contains 14 residues. Germline V CDR1 and CDR2: LGHNA, YNFKEQ. After removal of 5 bases from V and 6 bases from J, the junction contained 6 bases not matched to a gene. CDR3 amino acids: CASSSGQGSQPQHF. CDR3 sequence (DNA): TGTGCCAGCAGCTCTGGACAGGGCAGTCAGCCCCAGCATTTT.

The rearrangement links TRBV7-2 to TRBJ2-2; tentative D call: TRBD2 (6 bases). The germline V and J ends were trimmed by 5 bases and 3 bases, with 10 bases remaining between them. The CDR3 runs to 14 residues. Germline V lookup: CDR1 SGHTA, CDR2 FQGNSA. For the CDR3, the DNA is TGTGCCAGCAGCGGGGGACTCTACACCGGGGAGCTGTTTTTT. It specifies CASSGGLYTGELFF.

This rearrangement joins TRBV5-1 to TRBJ1-1; 9 nucleotides match TRBD1. Per the germline V gene, CDR1 is SGHRS and CDR2 is YFSETQ. The CDR3 sequence is 14 residues long. V shed 0 bases, J shed 13 bases, and the junction held 10 bases outside the gene matches. DNA for the CDR3: TGCGCCAGCAGCTTGGGACAGGGGGAAATGGGTCTTTTCTTT. Its translation: CASSLGQGEMGLFF.

The sample holds a few counts of this clone. The V and J genes are TRBV28 and TRBJ2-3; 12 nucleotides match TRBD2. CDR3 length equals 19 residues. V lost 4 bases to trimming and J lost 2 bases; unmatched junction nucleotides: 13. Looked up from germline, CDR1 is MDHEN and CDR2 is SYDVKM. The DNA of the CDR3 is TGTGCCAGCAGTTCCTCGACTAGCGGGGGCCTCTACCTCACAGATACGCAGTATTTT. Protein sequence: CASSSSTSGGLYLTDTQYF.

This clone has only a few counts. The chain carries TRBV6-5 and TRBJ2-1, with TRBD1 as a possible D gene (6 bases). This CDR3 spans 13 amino acids. CDR1 and CDR2 (germline): MNHEY, SVGAGI. V was pared by 10 bases and J by 1 base, with 11 bases between. CDR3 region: CATQTGSYNEQFF. CDR3 nucleotides: TGTGCCACACAGACAGGTTCCTACAATGAGCAGTTCTTC.

This rearrangement joins TRBV5-6 to TRBJ2-1; 8 bases map to TRBD2. This CDR3 is 16 amino acids long. V was clipped by 0 bases and J by 0 bases; unmatched bases: 2. From germline, CDR1 is SGHDT and CDR2 YYEEEE. The CDR3 DNA follows: TGTGCCAGCAGCTTGGAGCGGGGGAGCTCCTACAATGAGCAGTTCTTC. This gives the protein CASSLERGSSYNEQFF. The variable domain in full, completed from reference TRBV5-6 and TRBJ2-1, reads DAGVTQSPTHLIKTRGQQVTLRCSPKSGHDTVSWYQQALGQGPQFIFQYYEEEERQRGNFPDRFSGHQFPNYSSELNVNALLLGDSALYLCASSLERGSSYNEQFFGPGTRLTVL.